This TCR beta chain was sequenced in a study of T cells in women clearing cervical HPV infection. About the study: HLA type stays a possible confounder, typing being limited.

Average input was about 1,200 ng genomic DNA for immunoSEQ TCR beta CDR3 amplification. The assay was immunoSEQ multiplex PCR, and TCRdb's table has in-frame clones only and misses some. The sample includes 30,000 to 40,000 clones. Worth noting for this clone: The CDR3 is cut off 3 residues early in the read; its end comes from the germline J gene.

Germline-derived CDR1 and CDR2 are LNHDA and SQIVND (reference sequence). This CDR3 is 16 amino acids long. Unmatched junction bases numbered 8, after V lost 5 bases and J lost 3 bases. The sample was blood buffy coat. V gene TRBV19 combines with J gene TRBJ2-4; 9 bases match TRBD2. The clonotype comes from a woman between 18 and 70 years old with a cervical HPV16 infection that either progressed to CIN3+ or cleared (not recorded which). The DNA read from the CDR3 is TGTGCCAGTAGTCTCCCCTCGACTAGCGGCAAAAACATT. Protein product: CASSLPSTSGKNI. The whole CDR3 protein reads CASSLPSTSGKNIQYF. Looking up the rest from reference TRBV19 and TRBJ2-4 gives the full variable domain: DGGITQSPKYLFRKEGQNVTLSCEQNLNHDAMYWYRQDPGQGLRLIYYSQIVNDFQKGDIAEGYSVSREKKESFPLTVTSAQKNPTAFYLCASSLPSTSGKNIQYFGAGTRLSVL.